This TCR beta chain was sequenced during a study of cytomegalovirus exposure and HLA in healthy donors. Study-level findings and limits: Accurate HLA-A and HLA-B prediction from TCR beta sequences was reported for most subjects.

As for this clone: Its cognate antigen is unknown.

13 Jbeta primers and 60 Vbeta primers were used for the PCR. The method was immunoSEQ multiplex PCR; TCRdb's version includes in-frame clones alone and lacks a portion of them. The sample data list about 72,000 clones. The sequencing input was PBMCs. This TCR derives from a man in his fifties in good health and CMV-seropositive.

CDR3 bases: TGTGCCAGCAGCTCCCTAGCGGTCGGCCACATTCAGTACTTC. This translates into CASSSLAVGHIQYF. This chain links TRBV7-9 with TRBJ2-4; 7 nucleotides agree with TRBD2. This CDR3 has 14 residues. CDR1 is SEHNR and CDR2 is FQNEAQ in the germline V gene (reference sequence). Germline trimming cut 4 bases from V and 8 bases from J; bases unmatched to any gene: 8.